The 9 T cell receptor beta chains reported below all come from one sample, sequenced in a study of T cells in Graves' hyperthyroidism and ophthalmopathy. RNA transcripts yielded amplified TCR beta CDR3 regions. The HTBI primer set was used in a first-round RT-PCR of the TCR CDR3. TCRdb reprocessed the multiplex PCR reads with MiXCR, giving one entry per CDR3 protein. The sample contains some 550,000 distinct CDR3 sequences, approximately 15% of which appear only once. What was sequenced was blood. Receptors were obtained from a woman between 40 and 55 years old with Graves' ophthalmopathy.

The CDR3 DNA follows: TGTGCCATCAGTGGAATCGTGCTGGGGCCCTATGGCTACACCTTC. This encodes CAISGIVLGPYGYTF. V and J are TRBV10-3 and TRBJ1-2, with D perhaps matching TRBD1 (5 bases). Trimming left V 4 bases short and J 4 bases short, with 16 bases between. Per the germline V gene, CDR1 is ENHRY and CDR2 is SYGVKD. The CDR3 has 15 amino acids.

CDR3 region: CASSERSGSTDTQYF. The CDR3 DNA sequence: TGTGCCAGCAGTGAAAGGAGCGGAAGCACAGATACGCAGTATTTT. This chain joins TRBV7-9 and TRBJ2-3; D possibly corresponds to TRBD2 (5 bases). CDR1 and CDR2 (germline): SEHNR, FQNEAQ (reference sequence). This CDR3 comprises 15 residues. V lost 6 bases and J lost 0, with 13 bases in between.

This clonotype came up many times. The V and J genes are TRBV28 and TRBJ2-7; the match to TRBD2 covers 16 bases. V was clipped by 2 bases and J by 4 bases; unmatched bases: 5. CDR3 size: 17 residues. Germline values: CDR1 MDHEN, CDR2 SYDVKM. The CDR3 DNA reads TGTGCCAGCAGTTTAGGGACTAGCGGGAGGGCTGCGTACGAGCAGTACTTC. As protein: CASSLGTSGRAAYEQYF.

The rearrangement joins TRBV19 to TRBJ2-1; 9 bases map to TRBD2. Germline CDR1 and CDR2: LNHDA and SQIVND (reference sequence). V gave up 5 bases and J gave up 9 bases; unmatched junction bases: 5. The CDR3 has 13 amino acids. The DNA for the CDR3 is TGTGCCAGTAGTGGGTCTAGCGGGATTGAGCAGTTCTTC. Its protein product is CASSGSSGIEQFF.

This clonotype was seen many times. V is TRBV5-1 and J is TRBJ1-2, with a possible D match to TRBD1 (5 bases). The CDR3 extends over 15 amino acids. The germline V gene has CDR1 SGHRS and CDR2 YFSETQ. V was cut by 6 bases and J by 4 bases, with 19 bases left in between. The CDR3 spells CASTQDFRDRYGYTF. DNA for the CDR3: TGCGCCAGCACCCAAGACTTCAGGGATCGCTATGGCTACACCTTC.

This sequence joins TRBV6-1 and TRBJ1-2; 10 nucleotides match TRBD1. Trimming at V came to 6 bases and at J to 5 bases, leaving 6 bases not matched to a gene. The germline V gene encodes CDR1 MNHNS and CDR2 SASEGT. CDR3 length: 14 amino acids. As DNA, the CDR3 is TGTGCCAGCAGGAATGACAGGGGGCTTTATGGCTACACCTTC. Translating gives CASRNDRGLYGYTF.

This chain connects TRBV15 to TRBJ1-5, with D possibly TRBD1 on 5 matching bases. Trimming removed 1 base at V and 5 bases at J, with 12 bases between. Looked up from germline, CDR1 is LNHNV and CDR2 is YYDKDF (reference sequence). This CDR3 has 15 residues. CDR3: CATSRGGVWHQPQHF. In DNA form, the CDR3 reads TGTGCCACCAGCAGAGGGGGGGTATGGCATCAGCCCCAGCATTTT.

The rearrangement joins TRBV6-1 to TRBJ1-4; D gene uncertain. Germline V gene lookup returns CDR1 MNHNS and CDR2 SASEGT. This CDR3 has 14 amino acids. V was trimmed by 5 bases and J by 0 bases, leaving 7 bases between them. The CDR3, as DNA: TGTGCCAGCAGTCTTAAGGCAACTAATGAAAAACTGTTTTTT. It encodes CASSLKATNEKLFF.

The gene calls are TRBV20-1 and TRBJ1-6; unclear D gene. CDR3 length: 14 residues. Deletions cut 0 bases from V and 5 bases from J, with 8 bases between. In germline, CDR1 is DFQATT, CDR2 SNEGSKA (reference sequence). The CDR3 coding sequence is TGCAGTGCTAGAGACTTAGTCAATAATTCACCCCTCCACTTT. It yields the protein CSARDLVNNSPLHF.